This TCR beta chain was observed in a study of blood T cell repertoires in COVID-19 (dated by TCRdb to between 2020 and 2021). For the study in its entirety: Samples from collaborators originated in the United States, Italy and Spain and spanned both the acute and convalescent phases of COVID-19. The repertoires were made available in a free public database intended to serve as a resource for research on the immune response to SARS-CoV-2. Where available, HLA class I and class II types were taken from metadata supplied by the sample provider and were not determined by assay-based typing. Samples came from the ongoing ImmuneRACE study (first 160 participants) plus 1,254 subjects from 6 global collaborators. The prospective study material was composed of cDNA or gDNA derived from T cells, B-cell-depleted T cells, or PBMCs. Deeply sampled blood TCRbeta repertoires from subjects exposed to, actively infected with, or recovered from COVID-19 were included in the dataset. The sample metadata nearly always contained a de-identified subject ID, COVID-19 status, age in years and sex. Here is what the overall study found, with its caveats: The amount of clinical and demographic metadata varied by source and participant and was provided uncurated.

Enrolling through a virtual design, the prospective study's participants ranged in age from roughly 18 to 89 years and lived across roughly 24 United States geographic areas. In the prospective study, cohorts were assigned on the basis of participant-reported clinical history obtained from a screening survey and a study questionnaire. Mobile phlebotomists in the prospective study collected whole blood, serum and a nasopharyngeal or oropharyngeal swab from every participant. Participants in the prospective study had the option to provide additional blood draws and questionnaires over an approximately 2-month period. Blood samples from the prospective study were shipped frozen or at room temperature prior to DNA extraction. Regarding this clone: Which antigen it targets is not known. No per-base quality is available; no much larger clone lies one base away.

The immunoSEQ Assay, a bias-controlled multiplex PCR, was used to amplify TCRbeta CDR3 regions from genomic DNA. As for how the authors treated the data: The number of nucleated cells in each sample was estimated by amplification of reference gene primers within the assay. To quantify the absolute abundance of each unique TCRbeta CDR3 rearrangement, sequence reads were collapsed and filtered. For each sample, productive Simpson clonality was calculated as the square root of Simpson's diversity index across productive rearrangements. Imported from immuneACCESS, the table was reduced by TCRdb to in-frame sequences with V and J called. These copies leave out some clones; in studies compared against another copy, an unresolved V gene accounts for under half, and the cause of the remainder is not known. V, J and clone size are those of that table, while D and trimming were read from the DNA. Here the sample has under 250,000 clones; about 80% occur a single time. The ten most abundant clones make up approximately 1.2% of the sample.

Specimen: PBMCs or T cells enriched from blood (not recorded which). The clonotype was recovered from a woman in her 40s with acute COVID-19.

The CDR3 reads CASSQVGGGYQETQYF. The DNA sequence is as follows: TGTGCCAGCAGCCAAGTAGGGGGGGGGTACCAAGAGACCCAGTACTTC. The chain is made from TRBV3-1 (or the pseudogene TRBV3-2) and TRBJ2-5; TRBD2 is a weak D gene call, 7 bases matching. From a lookup of the germline V gene (reference sequence), CDR1 and CDR2 are LGHDT and YNNKEL. V loses 1 base, J loses 0 bases, and the germline ends lie 12 bases apart. The CDR3, from cysteine to phenylalanine, totals 16 residues. Left in the record is the CDR3 DNA by itself, 48 bases read in frame from the first base.